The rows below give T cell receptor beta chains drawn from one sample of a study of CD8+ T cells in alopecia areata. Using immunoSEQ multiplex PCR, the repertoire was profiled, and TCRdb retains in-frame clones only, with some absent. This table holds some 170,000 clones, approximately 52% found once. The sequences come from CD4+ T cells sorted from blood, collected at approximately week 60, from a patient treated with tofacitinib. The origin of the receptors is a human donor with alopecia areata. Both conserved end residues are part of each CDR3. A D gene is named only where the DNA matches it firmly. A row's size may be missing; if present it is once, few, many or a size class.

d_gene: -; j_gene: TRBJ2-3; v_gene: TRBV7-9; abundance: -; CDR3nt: TGTGCCAGCATCGTAACTGGCAGCACAGATACGCAGTATTTT; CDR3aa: CASIVTGSTDTQYF
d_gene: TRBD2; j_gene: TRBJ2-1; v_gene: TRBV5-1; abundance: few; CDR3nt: TGCGCCAGCAGCCCGACTAGCGGGGGCCTCTACAATGAGCAGTTCTTC; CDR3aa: CASSPTSGGLYNEQFF
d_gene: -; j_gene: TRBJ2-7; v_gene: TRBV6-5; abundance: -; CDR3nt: TGTGCCAGCACCAAGGGGGGCTACGAGCAGTACTTC; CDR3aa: CASTKGGYEQYF
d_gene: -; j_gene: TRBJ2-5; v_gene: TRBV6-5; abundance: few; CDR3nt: TGTGCCAGCAGTAATCCAGGGACGGCCCAAGAGACCCAGTACTTC; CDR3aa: CASSNPGTAQETQYF
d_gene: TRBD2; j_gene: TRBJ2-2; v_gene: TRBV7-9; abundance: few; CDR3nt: TGTGCCAGCAGCTCCCCCCCGGGAGGAGGCGGGGAGCTGTTTTTT; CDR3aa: CASSSPPGGGGELFF
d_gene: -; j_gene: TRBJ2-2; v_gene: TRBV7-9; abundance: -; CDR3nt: TGTGCCAGCAGCTTTGCGGCAGGGTGGTCCGGGGAGCTGTTTTTT; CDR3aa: CASSFAAGWSGELFF
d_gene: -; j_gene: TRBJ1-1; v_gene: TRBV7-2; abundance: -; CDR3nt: TGTGCCAGCAGCTCCCCCCGGGGAGGGGACACTGAAGCTTTCTTT; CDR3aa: CASSSPRGGDTEAFF
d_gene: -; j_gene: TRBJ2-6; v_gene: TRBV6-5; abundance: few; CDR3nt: TGTGCCAGCAGTTACGGTTCCAATCAAAACGTCCTGACTTTC; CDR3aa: CASSYGSNQNVLTF
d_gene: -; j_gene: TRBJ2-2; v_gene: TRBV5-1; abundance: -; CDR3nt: TGCGCCAGCAGCTTGGGGCCCGACCGGGAGCTGTTTTTT; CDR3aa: CASSLGPDRELFF
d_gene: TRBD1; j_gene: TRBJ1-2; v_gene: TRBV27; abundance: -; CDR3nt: TGTGCCAGCAGTTTCAGGACAGGATCAGGTGGCTACACCTTC; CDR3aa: CASSFRTGSGGYTF
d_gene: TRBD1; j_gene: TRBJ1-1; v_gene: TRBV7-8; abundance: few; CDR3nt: TGTGCCAGCAGCTCCCGGGACAGGGGCACTGAAGCTTTCTTT; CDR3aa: CASSSRDRGTEAFF
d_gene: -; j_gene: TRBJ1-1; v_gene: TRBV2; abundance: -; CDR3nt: TGTGCCAGCAGTGGACCGATGGGGGGTACTGAAGCTTTCTTT; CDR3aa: CASSGPMGGTEAFF
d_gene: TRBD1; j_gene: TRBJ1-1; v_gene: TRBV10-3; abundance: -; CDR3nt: TGTGCCATCAGTTGGGACAGGACCACGAACACTGAAGCTTTCTTT; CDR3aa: CAISWDRTTNTEAFF
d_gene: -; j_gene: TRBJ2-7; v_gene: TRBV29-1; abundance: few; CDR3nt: TGCAGCGTACAACGGACGGGCTACGAGCAGTACTTC; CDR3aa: CSVQRTGYEQYF
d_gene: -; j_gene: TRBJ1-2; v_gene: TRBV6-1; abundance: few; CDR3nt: TGTGCCAGCAGCTCCGGATCATATGGCTACACCTTC; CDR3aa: CASSSGSYGYTF
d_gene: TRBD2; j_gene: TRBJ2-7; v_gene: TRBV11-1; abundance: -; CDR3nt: TGTGCCAGCAGCTCGACTAGCGGGGGGGCCGAGCAGTACTTC; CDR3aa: CASSSTSGGAEQYF